This TCR beta chain emerged from a study of response to subunit inactivated influenza vaccine. Study conclusions and caveats: Few additional T cells are recruited per seasonal influenza vaccination, authors suggested.

TCRdb re-called the RT-PCR reads with MiXCR, one entry per CDR3 protein. The table includes 500,000 to 750,000 distinct CDR3 sequences, 13% to 15% detected once. This clonotype was counted a few times. What it binds is unknown. V dropped 2 bases and J dropped 7 bases, with 14 bases sitting between them. This CDR3 has 15 amino acids. Germline V gene lookup returns CDR1 SGHVS and CDR2 FQNEAQ. The chain joins TRBV7-8 to TRBJ1-4; a possible D gene is TRBD1 (5 bases). The specimen was PBMCs from blood, collected about 13 days after vaccination. This receptor was taken from a man in his fifties or sixties who received an inactivated influenza vaccine. The CDR3 DNA reads as TGTGCCAGCAGCTTAAATCAGGGTGCAGGTGAAAAACTGTTTTTT. This encodes CASSLNQGAGEKLFF.